Here is one TCR beta chain with its context. This sample is drawn from a study of blood T cell repertoires in COVID-19. Study summary: Samples taken during acute and convalescent COVID-19 were collected in the United States, Italy and Spain. The analysed material was cDNA or gDNA that came from T cells, B-cell-depleted T cells, or PBMCs.

In the original processing: Nucleated cell number was recorded as an estimate derived from reference gene primer amplification. The assay was immunoSEQ multiplex PCR, and TCRdb's table has in-frame clones only and misses some. The V and J calls and clone size are taken from that table; D and trimming were inferred from the DNA. This sample yields about 47,000 clones, of which approximately 86% are seen a single time; approximately 2.9% belongs to the top ten. The CDR3 runs to 15 residues. The V end was cut by 2 bases, the J end by 4 bases, with 14 bases between. Germline V gene data show CDR1 as LGHNA and CDR2 as YNFKEQ.

The sequenced sample was peripheral blood. J is TRBJ1-1 and V is TRBV4-2; TRBD1 might be the D (5 bases). This TCR was sampled from a man aged 50 to 59 with active COVID-19. In DNA form, the CDR3 reads TGTGCCAGCAGCCAACCGAGAACGGGGGGCACTGAAGCTTTCTTT. Translated: CASSQPRTGGTEAFF.